The next 13 T cell receptor beta chains were all read from a single sample in a study of T cell responses to AZD1222 COVID-19 vaccine. The data were produced by immunoSEQ multiplex PCR, yet TCRdb's version contains in-frame clones alone and is incomplete. The repertoire holds 150,000 to 170,000 clones, with 88% as singletons. The material was peripheral blood, obtained on day 0 of AZD1222 vaccination. The source is an adult in good health.

The CDR3 spells CASSLGQGSRTGELFF. DNA for the CDR3: TGCGCCAGCAGCCTAGGACAGGGGAGTAGAACCGGGGAGCTGTTTTTT. This chain joins TRBV5-1 and TRBJ2-2; TRBD1 matches 9 bases. CDR1 is SGHRS, CDR2 YFSETQ, per germline. CDR3 size: 16 residues. After removal of 4 bases from V and 5 bases from J, the junction contained 9 bases not matched to a gene. The variable domain in full, completed from reference TRBV5-1 and TRBJ2-2, reads KAGVTQTPRYLIKTRGQQVTLSCSPISGHRSVSWYQQTPGQGLQFLFEYFSETQRNKGNFPGRFSGRQFSNSRSEMNVSTLELGDSALYLCASSLGQGSRTGELFFGEGSRLTVL.

The CDR3 region has the DNA TGTGCCAGCAGGGGACGTAGCACAGATACGCAGTATTTT. This codes for CASRGRSTDTQYF. The chain carries TRBV2 and TRBJ2-3, with D perhaps given as TRBD1 or TRBD2 (5 bases each). In germline, CDR1 is SNHLY, CDR2 FYNNEI. V was shortened by 6 bases and J by 0 bases, with 7 bases between the two germline ends. The CDR3 has 13 amino acids.

This chain joins TRBV4-2 and TRBJ2-1, with TRBD2 matching 7 bases. The CDR3 totals 17 residues. Germline V CDR1 and CDR2: LGHNA, YNFKEQ. With 0 bases clipped from V and 4 bases from J, the junction kept 9 bases outside the gene matches. CDR3 DNA sequence: TGTGCCAGCAGCCAAGATTTGGGGGGGACGACTTACAATGAGCAGTTCTTC. This encodes CASSQDLGGTTYNEQFF.

The chain combines TRBV11-2 with TRBJ1-6; unclear D gene. CDR1 SGHAT and CDR2 FQNNGV come from the germline V gene. The CDR3 loop spans 14 amino acids. Trimming removed 7 bases at V and 8 bases at J, with 15 bases between. In DNA form, the CDR3 reads TGTGCCAGCATCAAAGCCGGGGTGGATTCACCCCTCCACTTT. This encodes CASIKAGVDSPLHF.

This clone has a handful of counts. The rearrangement uses TRBV6-4 and TRBJ2-3, with D possibly TRBD2 on 5 matching bases. Germline V gives CDR1 MRHNA, CDR2 SNTAGT. Trimming cost V 2 bases and J 0 bases, with 9 bases left between them. CDR3 length equals 15 residues. The CDR3 nucleotides read TGTGCCAGCAGTGACAGAGCGGCTAGCACAGATACGCAGTATTTT. Translation: CASSDRAASTDTQYF.

The V call is TRBV5-6, the J call TRBJ2-2, with D perhaps TRBD1 (5 bases). Germline V lookup: CDR1 SGHDT, CDR2 YYEEEE. This CDR3 is 14 amino acids long. The V end was cut by 0 bases, the J end by 4 bases, with 7 bases between. The CDR3 here is CASSLGQLTGELFF. CDR3 DNA: TGTGCCAGCAGCTTGGGACAGCTCACCGGGGAGCTGTTTTTT.

The V call is TRBV5-4, the J call TRBJ2-7; D possibly matches TRBD1 or TRBD2 (5 bases each). The CDR3 consists of 14 residues. V lost 4 bases and J 0 bases, leaving 11 bases between the germline ends. Germline CDR1 is SGHNT and CDR2 is YYREEE (reference sequence). Here the CDR3 reads CASSPTGASYEQYF. In DNA form, the CDR3 reads TGTGCCAGCAGCCCCACCGGGGCCTCCTACGAGCAGTACTTC.

This sequence joins TRBV4-1 and TRBJ2-1; D is perhaps TRBD2 (7 bases). The germline CDR1 and CDR2 sequences are MGHRA and YSYEKL. CDR3 length: 19 residues. Trimming pared 0 bases from V and 0 bases from J, leaving 18 bases between. The CDR3: CASSQEVGAGAPSYNEQFF. Written as DNA, the CDR3 is TGCGCCAGCAGCCAAGAGGTGGGCGCGGGGGCGCCCTCCTACAATGAGCAGTTCTTC.

The V call is TRBV3-1 (or the pseudogene TRBV3-2), the J call TRBJ2-7; D possibly corresponds to TRBD2 (5 bases). Looked up from germline, CDR1 is LGHDT and CDR2 is YNNKEL (reference sequence). V was shortened by 1 base and J by 2 bases, with 12 bases between the two germline ends. The CDR3 length is 15 residues. Here the CDR3 reads CASSQAFRGAYEQYF. The CDR3, as DNA: TGTGCCAGCAGCCAAGCTTTCCGGGGAGCCTACGAGCAGTACTTC.

This sequence joins TRBV19 and TRBJ1-6, with TRBD1 matching 9 bases. Per the germline V gene, CDR1 is LNHDA and CDR2 is SQIVND (reference sequence). The CDR3 contains 14 residues. The V segment lost 3 bases and the J segment 13 bases; nucleotides outside the gene matches: 7. The CDR3 nucleotides are TGTGCCAGTAGTATTGGGACAGGGTCAGCGCCCCTCCACTTT. Its protein product is CASSIGTGSAPLHF.

V gene TRBV6-4 combines with J gene TRBJ1-1, with a weak D call TRBD1 (6 bases). Deletions cut 4 bases from V and 4 bases from J, with 19 bases between. CDR3 length: 16 residues. Germline CDR1 and CDR2: MRHNA and SNTAGT. In DNA form, the CDR3 reads TGTGCCAGCAGTGGGGATTTGCTGGGGGCGGGCACTGAAGCTTTCTTT. This gives the protein CASSGDLLGAGTEAFF.

The count of this clone is one. The chain recombines TRBV7-6 with TRBJ1-4; unclear D gene. V lost 5 bases to trimming and J lost 0 bases, with 10 bases between them. This CDR3 comprises 15 residues. Germline V CDR1 and CDR2: SGHVS, FNYEAQ. The CDR3 DNA sequence: TGTGCCAGCAGCGCGGTGGGTCCAACTAATGAAAAACTGTTTTTT. Its translation is CASSAVGPTNEKLFF.

The V call is TRBV27, the J call TRBJ2-5, with 12 bases fitting TRBD2. The CDR3 has 16 amino acids. With 2 bases clipped from V and 5 bases from J, the junction kept 6 bases outside the gene matches. Germline assignment: CDR1 MNHEY and CDR2 SMNVEV (reference sequence). The CDR3 nucleotides are TGTGCCAGCAGTTTAGCTAGCGGGGGGGCGGCGGAGACCCAGTACTTC. Protein product: CASSLASGGAAETQYF.